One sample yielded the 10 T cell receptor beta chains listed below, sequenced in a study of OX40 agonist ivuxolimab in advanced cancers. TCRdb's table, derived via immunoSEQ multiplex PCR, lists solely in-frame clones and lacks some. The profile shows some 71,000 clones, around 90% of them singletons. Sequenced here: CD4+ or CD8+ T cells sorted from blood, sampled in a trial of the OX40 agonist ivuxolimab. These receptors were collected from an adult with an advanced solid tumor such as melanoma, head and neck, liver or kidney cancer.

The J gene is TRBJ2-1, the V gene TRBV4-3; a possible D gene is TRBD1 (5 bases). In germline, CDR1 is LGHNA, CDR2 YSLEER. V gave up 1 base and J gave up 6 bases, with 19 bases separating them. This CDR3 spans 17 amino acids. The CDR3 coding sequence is TGCGCCAGCAGCCAAGTATTAGGACCGACAGCGAGCAATGAGCAGTTCTTC. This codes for CASSQVLGPTASNEQFF.

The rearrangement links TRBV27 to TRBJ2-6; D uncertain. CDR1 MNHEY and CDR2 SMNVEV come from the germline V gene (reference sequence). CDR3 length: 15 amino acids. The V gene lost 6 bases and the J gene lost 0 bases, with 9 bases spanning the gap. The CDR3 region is CASSAESSGANVLTF. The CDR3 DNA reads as TGTGCCAGCAGCGCTGAGAGCTCTGGGGCCAACGTCCTGACTTTC. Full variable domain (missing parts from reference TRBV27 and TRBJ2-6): EAQVTQNPRYLITVTGKKLTVTCSQNMNHEYMSWYRQDPGLGLRQIYYSMNVEVTDKGDVPEGYKVSRKEKRNFPLILESPSPNQTSLYFCASSAESSGANVLTFGAGSRLTVL.

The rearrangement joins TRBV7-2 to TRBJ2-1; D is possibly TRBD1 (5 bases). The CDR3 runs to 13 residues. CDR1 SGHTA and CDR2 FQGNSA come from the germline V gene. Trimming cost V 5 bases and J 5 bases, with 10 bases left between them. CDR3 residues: CASSHATDNEQFF. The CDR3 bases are TGTGCCAGCAGCCACGCGACAGACAATGAGCAGTTCTTC.

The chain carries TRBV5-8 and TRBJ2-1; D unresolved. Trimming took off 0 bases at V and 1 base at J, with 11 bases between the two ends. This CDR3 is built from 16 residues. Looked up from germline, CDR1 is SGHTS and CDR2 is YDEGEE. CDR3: CASSLEARPSYNEQFF. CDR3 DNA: TGTGCCAGCAGCTTGGAAGCCCGCCCATCCTACAATGAGCAGTTCTTC.

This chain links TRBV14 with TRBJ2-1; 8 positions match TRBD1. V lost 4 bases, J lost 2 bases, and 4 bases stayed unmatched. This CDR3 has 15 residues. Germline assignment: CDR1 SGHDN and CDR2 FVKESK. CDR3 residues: CASSPYRGTYNEQFF. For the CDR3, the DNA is TGTGCCAGCAGCCCTTACAGGGGGACCTACAATGAGCAGTTCTTC.

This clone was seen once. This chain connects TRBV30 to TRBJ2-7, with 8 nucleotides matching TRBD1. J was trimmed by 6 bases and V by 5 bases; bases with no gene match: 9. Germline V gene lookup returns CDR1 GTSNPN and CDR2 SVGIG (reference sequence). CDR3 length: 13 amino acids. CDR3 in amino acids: CAWGQGFNSEQYF. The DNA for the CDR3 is TGTGCCTGGGGACAGGGTTTTAATTCCGAGCAGTACTTC.

In nucleotides, the CDR3 is TGTGCCAGCAGCTTGCTCTCCGAGAACACCGGGGAGCTGTTTTTT. This encodes CASSLLSENTGELFF. J is TRBJ2-2 and V is TRBV5-6; D gene ambiguous. The V gene's germline CDR1 is SGHDT and CDR2 YYEEEE. The CDR3 is 15 residues long. The germline V and J ends were trimmed by 1 base and 1 base, with 8 bases remaining between them.

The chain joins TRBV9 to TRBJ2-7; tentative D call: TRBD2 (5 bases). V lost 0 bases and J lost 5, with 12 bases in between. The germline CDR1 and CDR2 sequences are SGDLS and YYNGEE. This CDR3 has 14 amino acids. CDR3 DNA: TGTGCCAGCAGCGTAGAGATGTTCGGGGACGAGCAGTACTTC. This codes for CASSVEMFGDEQYF. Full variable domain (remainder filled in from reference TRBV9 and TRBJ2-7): DSGVTQTPKHLITATGQRVTLRCSPRSGDLSVYWYQQSLDQGLQFLIQYYNGEERAKGNILERFSAQQFPDLHSELNLSSLELGDSALYFCASSVEMFGDEQYFGPGTRLTVT.

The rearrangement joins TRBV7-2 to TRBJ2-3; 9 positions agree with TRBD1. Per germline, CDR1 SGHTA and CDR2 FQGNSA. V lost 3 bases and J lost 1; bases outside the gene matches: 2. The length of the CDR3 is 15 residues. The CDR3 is CASSFRDRGTDTQYF. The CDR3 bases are TGTGCCAGCAGCTTCCGGGACAGGGGCACAGATACGCAGTATTTT.

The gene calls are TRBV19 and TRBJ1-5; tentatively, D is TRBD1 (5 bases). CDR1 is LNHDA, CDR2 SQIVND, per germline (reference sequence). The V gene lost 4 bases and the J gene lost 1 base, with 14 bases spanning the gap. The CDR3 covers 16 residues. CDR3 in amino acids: CASSNPGQESNQPQHF. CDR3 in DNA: TGTGCCAGTAGTAATCCGGGGCAGGAAAGCAATCAGCCCCAGCATTTT.